A single sample is the source of the 9 T cell receptor beta chains below, sequenced in a study of T cells in women clearing cervical HPV infection. The assay was immunoSEQ multiplex PCR, and TCRdb's table has in-frame clones only and misses some. The sample data list about 20,000 clones. Sequencing was performed on blood buffy coat. The receptors originated from a woman aged 18 to 75 with a cervical HPV16 infection that either progressed to CIN3+ or cleared (not recorded which).

Details on this clone: The CDR3 end falls 3 residues outside the read, so it is completed with the germline J gene. The chain couples TRBV7-7 to TRBJ2-1; possible D gene TRBD1, 5 bases. CDR3 length: 14 residues. CDR1 is SSHAT, CDR2 FNYEAQ, per germline (reference sequence). V gave up 1 base and J gave up 8 bases, with 12 bases separating them. CDR3: CASSLEQESHEQFF. CDR3 bases read: TGTGCCAGCAGCTTAGAACAGGAATCCCATGAG.

With regard to this clone: Coverage ceases 3 residues before the CDR3 finishes, and the germline J gene fills in the end. The chain joins TRBV6-1 to TRBJ1-2; TRBD1 might be the D (5 bases). CDR1 and CDR2 from the germline V gene are MNHNS and SASEGT. This CDR3 comprises 15 residues. The CDR3 bases that were read are TGTGCCAGCAGTGAAGCGGGGGGGTCTTTTGAAGAC. This gives the protein CASSEAGGSFED. The full CDR3 is CASSEAGGSFEDYTF.

Turning to this clone: The read terminates 3 residues before the CDR3 end, so the remaining end is supplied by the germline J gene. The chain combines TRBV19 with TRBJ2-7; 8 bases line up with TRBD2. Per germline, CDR1 LNHDA and CDR2 SQIVND (reference sequence). The CDR3 runs 15 residues. J gave up 2 bases and V 6 bases, and 9 bases lay outside the gene matches. The CDR3 spells CASRLKLADTYEQYF. The CDR3 bases that were read are TGTGCCAGTAGGCTGAAACTAGCGGATACCTACGAG.

Turning to this clone: Coverage ceases 3 residues before the CDR3 finishes, and the germline J gene fills in the end. The V gene is TRBV2, the J gene TRBJ2-4; possibly TRBD2 for D (7 bases). This CDR3 is built from 13 residues. CDR1 is SNHLY, CDR2 FYNNEI, per germline. The CDR3 reads CASSEGGFDGQYF. The CDR3 DNA, read in part, is TGTGCCAGCAGCGAGGGGGGGTTTGATGGT.

As regards this clone: From the germline J gene comes the end of the CDR3, since the read stops 3 residues before it. The chain joins TRBV20-1 to TRBJ1-4; no reliable D call. Germline CDR1 reads DFQATT; CDR2 reads SNEGSKA (reference sequence). The CDR3 extends over 13 amino acids. This chain's CDR3 is CSATDMYNSPLFF. Incomplete CDR3 DNA: TGCAGTGCCACCGACATGTATAATTCACCA.

Concerning this clone: The read ends 3 residues before the CDR3 terminus; that terminus is restored from the germline J gene. Other DNA sequences in this sample translate to the same CDR3. V usage is TRBV7-9 and J usage is TRBJ1-1; 10 bases agree with TRBD1. There are 14 residues in the CDR3. Germline V gives CDR1 SEHNR, CDR2 FQNEAQ (reference sequence). Incomplete CDR3 DNA: TGTGCCAGCAGCTCTCGGGGGACAGGGGATGCC. Translation: CASSSRGTGDA. The whole CDR3 region reads CASSSRGTGDAAFF. Combining the CDR3 with reference TRBV7-9 and TRBJ1-1 gives the whole variable domain DTGVSQNPRHKITKRGQNVTFRCDPISEHNRLYWYRQTLGQGPEFLTYFQNEAQLEKSRLLSDRFSAERPKGSFSTLEIQRTEQGDSAMYLCASSSRGTGDAAFFGQGTRLTVV.

Note on this clone: The read terminates 3 residues before the CDR3 end, so the remaining end is supplied by the germline J gene. This chain joins TRBV6-1 and TRBJ2-3; the match to TRBD2 covers 8 bases. The V gene's germline CDR1 is MNHNS and CDR2 SASEGT. This CDR3 has 14 amino acids. CDR3 DNA, as far as it was read: TGTGCCAGCGGTGGCGGGGGGACCCAAGAGACG. Its translation: CASGGGGTQET. The whole CDR3 sequence is CASGGGGTQETQYF.

On this clone: Read coverage stops 3 residues before the CDR3 terminus; the germline J gene supplies the remainder. This sequence joins TRBV7-6 and TRBJ2-2; D might be TRBD1 (6 bases). CDR3 size: 14 residues. Germline values: CDR1 SGHVS, CDR2 FNYEAQ. CDR3 bases read: TGTGCCAGCAGCCTAAGGACAGCAAATTCACCG. Protein: CASSLRTANSP. The full CDR3 protein is CASSLRTANSPLFF.

This clone is medium-sized by frequency. Read coverage stops 3 residues before the CDR3 terminus; the germline J gene supplies the remainder. The chain is built from TRBV7-2 and TRBJ1-2; 12 bases map to TRBD1. Germline values: CDR1 SGHTA, CDR2 FQGNSA. The CDR3 loop spans 15 amino acids. CDR3 amino acids: CASSPTGTGGWGYTF. The CDR3 bases that were read are TGTGCCAGCAGCCCAACCGGGACAGGGGGCTGGGGC.